The rows below give T cell receptor beta chains drawn from one sample of a study of shared clonotypes between healthy human individuals. Sequenced by immunoSEQ multiplex PCR; TCRdb stores in-frame clones only, minus some. The profile covers 850,000 to 1,100,000 clones, with 60% to 85% appearing a single time and roughly 0.9% taken by the ten largest. Material for sequencing was memory CD4+ T cells from PBMCs. These receptors were taken from a man younger than 35 in good health. Some clones in this sample may be carry-over from other donors' samples. CDR3s include the opening cysteine and the closing phenylalanine or tryptophan. Fields, in order: D gene, clone size, J gene, V gene, CDR3 protein, CDR3 DNA. A D gene is named only where the DNA matches it firmly. Clone sizes are given selectively: once, few, many, or a class where the clone is expanded.

d_gene: .; abundance: .; j_gene: TRBJ2-7; v_gene: TRBV29-1; CDR3aa: CSVSTTVYEQYF; CDR3nt: TGCAGCGTTTCCACGACAGTCTACGAGCAGTACTTC
d_gene: .; abundance: .; j_gene: TRBJ1-2; v_gene: TRBV6-5; CDR3aa: CASSGDEAIGYGYTF; CDR3nt: TGTGCCAGCAGCGGGGATGAAGCAATCGGCTATGGCTACACCTTC
d_gene: TRBD1; abundance: few; j_gene: TRBJ1-1; v_gene: TRBV6-4; CDR3aa: CASSVVRGTEAFF; CDR3nt: TGTGCCAGCAGTGTCGTCAGGGGGACTGAAGCTTTCTTT
d_gene: TRBD1; abundance: .; j_gene: TRBJ2-1; v_gene: TRBV7-2; CDR3aa: CASSLRQGDGEQFF; CDR3nt: TGTGCCAGCAGCTTAAGGCAGGGGGACGGTGAGCAGTTCTTC
d_gene: .; abundance: few; j_gene: TRBJ2-2; v_gene: TRBV15; CDR3aa: CATSRDSLSRRGANTGELFF; CDR3nt: TGTGCCACCAGCAGAGATTCCCTGTCCAGGAGAGGGGCAAATACCGGGGAGCTGTTTTTT
d_gene: .; abundance: .; j_gene: TRBJ2-7; v_gene: TRBV9; CDR3aa: CASSEWVEGSEQYF; CDR3nt: TGTGCCAGCAGTGAATGGGTCGAAGGCTCCGAGCAGTACTTC
d_gene: .; abundance: few; j_gene: TRBJ2-7; v_gene: TRBV19; CDR3aa: CASTNDPSSYEQYF; CDR3nt: TGTGCCAGTACCAACGATCCGAGTTCCTACGAGCAGTACTTC
d_gene: .; abundance: .; j_gene: TRBJ2-5; v_gene: TRBV30; CDR3aa: CAWSPQETQYF; CDR3nt: TGTGCCTGGAGCCCGCAAGAGACCCAGTACTTC
d_gene: .; abundance: .; j_gene: TRBJ1-5; v_gene: TRBV28; CDR3aa: CASSFPTALNQPQHF; CDR3nt: TGTGCCAGCAGTTTTCCGACAGCCCTCAATCAGCCCCAGCATTTT
d_gene: .; abundance: .; j_gene: TRBJ2-7; v_gene: TRBV2; CDR3aa: CASSAYSYEQYF; CDR3nt: TGTGCCAGCAGCGCCTACTCCTACGAGCAGTACTTC
d_gene: .; abundance: .; j_gene: TRBJ1-4; v_gene: TRBV6-5; CDR3aa: CASSTAGGTEKLFF; CDR3nt: TGTGCCAGCAGTACCGCCGGCGGGACGGAAAAACTGTTTTTT
d_gene: .; abundance: .; j_gene: TRBJ2-5; v_gene: TRBV5-6; CDR3aa: CASRLLGGGLDHQETQYF; CDR3nt: TGTGCCAGCAGGTTGTTGGGTGGAGGTCTCGACCACCAAGAGACCCAGTACTTC
d_gene: .; abundance: few; j_gene: TRBJ2-1; v_gene: TRBV29-1; CDR3aa: CSVAGGTHSYNEQFF; CDR3nt: TGCAGCGTTGCCGGCGGAACCCACTCCTACAATGAGCAGTTCTTC
d_gene: TRBD1; abundance: .; j_gene: TRBJ1-1; v_gene: TRBV4-3; CDR3aa: CASSRQGGNTEAFF; CDR3nt: TGCGCCAGCAGCCGACAGGGGGGAAACACTGAAGCTTTCTTT
d_gene: .; abundance: .; j_gene: TRBJ1-1; v_gene: TRBV6-5; CDR3aa: CASSSYSGQNTEAFF; CDR3nt: TGTGCCAGCAGTTCTTACTCGGGACAGAACACTGAAGCTTTCTTT
d_gene: TRBD1; abundance: once; j_gene: TRBJ2-3; v_gene: TRBV5-4; CDR3aa: CASGIQGTDTQYF; CDR3nt: TGTGCCAGCGGTATACAGGGGACAGATACGCAGTATTTT
d_gene: TRBD1; abundance: once; j_gene: TRBJ1-1; v_gene: TRBV27; CDR3aa: CASSVPGQGRLTEAFF; CDR3nt: TGTGCCAGCAGTGTCCCGGGACAGGGAAGGCTCACTGAAGCTTTCTTT
d_gene: .; abundance: .; j_gene: TRBJ1-2; v_gene: TRBV29-1; CDR3aa: CSVMENYGYTF; CDR3nt: TGCAGCGTTATGGAAAACTATGGCTACACCTTC
d_gene: .; abundance: .; j_gene: TRBJ1-2; v_gene: TRBV7-9; CDR3aa: CASSPYRALDYGYTF; CDR3nt: TGTGCCAGCAGCCCCTACAGGGCTCTGGACTATGGCTACACCTTC
d_gene: TRBD1; abundance: .; j_gene: TRBJ2-7; v_gene: TRBV4-1; CDR3aa: CASSQEGTDHEQYF; CDR3nt: TGCGCCAGCAGCCAAGAAGGGACAGACCACGAGCAGTACTTC
d_gene: .; abundance: .; j_gene: TRBJ2-5; v_gene: TRBV6-1; CDR3aa: CASSDGGSQETQYF; CDR3nt: TGTGCCAGCAGTGATGGCGGCAGCCAAGAGACCCAGTACTTC
d_gene: .; abundance: once; j_gene: TRBJ2-5; v_gene: TRBV7-9; CDR3aa: CASSLAMEGVTQYF; CDR3nt: TGTGCCAGCAGCTTAGCGATGGAAGGGGTGACCCAGTACTTC
d_gene: .; abundance: .; j_gene: TRBJ2-1; v_gene: TRBV19; CDR3aa: CASSNFGAPVEQFF; CDR3nt: TGTGCCAGTAGTAACTTCGGCGCCCCGGTTGAGCAGTTCTTC
d_gene: TRBD1; abundance: .; j_gene: TRBJ1-4; v_gene: TRBV7-8; CDR3aa: CASSGGLGQGVGANEKLFF; CDR3nt: TGTGCCAGCAGCGGGGGGCTGGGACAGGGGGTCGGGGCTAATGAAAAACTGTTTTTT
d_gene: TRBD2; abundance: .; j_gene: TRBJ2-1; v_gene: TRBV11-2; CDR3aa: CASSLGRRVAGGSDNEQFF; CDR3nt: TGTGCCAGCAGCTTAGGGCGCCGGGTAGCGGGAGGGTCCGACAATGAGCAGTTCTTC
d_gene: TRBD1; abundance: few; j_gene: TRBJ1-3; v_gene: TRBV7-6; CDR3aa: CASSRDSGASGNTIYF; CDR3nt: TGTGCCAGCAGCCGGGACAGCGGGGCCTCTGGAAACACCATATATTTT
d_gene: .; abundance: few; j_gene: TRBJ1-2; v_gene: TRBV5-1; CDR3aa: CASSLFGLPGGQSDYGYTF; CDR3nt: TGCGCCAGCAGCTTGTTTGGTCTTCCGGGGGGGCAGTCGGACTATGGCTACACCTTC
d_gene: .; abundance: .; j_gene: TRBJ2-1; v_gene: TRBV28; CDR3aa: CASKRVEYEQFF; CDR3nt: TGTGCCAGCAAGCGGGTGGAATATGAGCAGTTCTTC
d_gene: .; abundance: once; j_gene: TRBJ1-1; v_gene: TRBV5-6; CDR3aa: CASSLAPWGEAFF; CDR3nt: TGTGCCAGCAGCTTGGCCCCCTGGGGAGAAGCTTTCTTT
d_gene: TRBD2; abundance: .; j_gene: TRBJ2-1; v_gene: TRBV11-1; CDR3aa: CASSHPGTRYNEQFF; CDR3nt: TGTGCCAGCAGCCATCCCGGGACTAGATACAATGAGCAGTTCTTC
d_gene: TRBD2; abundance: .; j_gene: TRBJ2-1; v_gene: TRBV6-6; CDR3aa: CASSYSSASGNNEQFF; CDR3nt: TGTGCCAGCAGTTACTCGTCGGCTAGCGGGAACAATGAGCAGTTCTTC
d_gene: TRBD1; abundance: .; j_gene: TRBJ2-7; v_gene: TRBV19; CDR3aa: CASSSGTGRYEQYF; CDR3nt: TGTGCCAGCAGCTCCGGGACAGGTCGCTACGAGCAGTACTTC
d_gene: .; abundance: many; j_gene: TRBJ2-7; v_gene: TRBV5-1; CDR3aa: CASSPIGGAYEQYF; CDR3nt: TGCGCCAGCAGCCCGATCGGAGGGGCCTACGAGCAGTACTTC
d_gene: .; abundance: .; j_gene: TRBJ2-1; v_gene: TRBV7-9; CDR3aa: CASSLGVYSNEQFF; CDR3nt: TGTGCCAGCAGCTTAGGGGTTTACTCCAATGAGCAGTTCTTC
d_gene: .; abundance: .; j_gene: TRBJ2-3; v_gene: TRBV27; CDR3aa: CASSAYGTDTQYF; CDR3nt: TGTGCCAGCTCGGCCTATGGGACAGATACGCAGTATTTT
d_gene: .; abundance: .; j_gene: TRBJ1-5; v_gene: TRBV10-3; CDR3aa: CASGDGQPQHF; CDR3nt: TGTGCCTCTGGGGATGGGCAGCCCCAGCATTTT
d_gene: TRBD1; abundance: once; j_gene: TRBJ1-3; v_gene: TRBV28; CDR3aa: CASSYTGTGEGNTIYF; CDR3nt: TGTGCCAGCAGTTACACCGGGACAGGGGAAGGAAACACCATATATTTT
d_gene: .; abundance: .; j_gene: TRBJ2-6; v_gene: TRBV7-9; CDR3aa: CASTHLRGSGANVLTF; CDR3nt: TGTGCCAGCACCCATCTTAGGGGCTCTGGGGCCAACGTCCTGACTTTC
d_gene: TRBD2; abundance: .; j_gene: TRBJ2-3; v_gene: TRBV5-1; CDR3aa: CASSFLAGITDTQYF; CDR3nt: TGCGCCAGCAGCTTTCTAGCGGGGATAACAGATACGCAGTATTTT
d_gene: TRBD1; abundance: .; j_gene: TRBJ2-3; v_gene: TRBV5-1; CDR3aa: CASSFTDRADTQYF; CDR3nt: TGCGCCAGCAGCTTCACGGACAGGGCAGATACGCAGTATTTT
d_gene: .; abundance: once; j_gene: TRBJ1-5; v_gene: TRBV2; CDR3aa: CASKRGVEPYQPQHF; CDR3nt: TGTGCCAGCAAGAGGGGGGTGGAACCTTATCAGCCCCAGCATTTT
d_gene: .; abundance: many; j_gene: TRBJ1-1; v_gene: TRBV7-7; CDR3aa: CASSPYTGEAFF; CDR3nt: TGTGCCAGCAGCCCTTATACGGGAGAAGCTTTCTTT
d_gene: .; abundance: few; j_gene: TRBJ2-7; v_gene: TRBV6-5; CDR3aa: CASSWGVHTYEQYF; CDR3nt: TGTGCCAGCAGTTGGGGGGTACATACCTACGAGCAGTACTTC
d_gene: .; abundance: .; j_gene: TRBJ1-5; v_gene: TRBV10-2; CDR3aa: CASSESSSNQPQHF; CDR3nt: TGCGCCAGCAGTGAGTCGAGTAGCAATCAGCCCCAGCATTTT